The 16 T cell receptor beta chains presented below share a single source sample, sequenced in a study of T cells after yellow fever vaccination. TCRdb reprocessed the 5' RACE reads via MiXCR and lists one record per CDR3 protein. This sample has roughly 150,000 distinct CDR3 sequences; about 7% occur once, and the top ten carry roughly 2.5%. Sequences were derived from CD4+ T cells sorted from PBMCs, sampled 5 days after the first yellow fever vaccination. All receptors come from a man younger than 35 who received the YFV17D yellow fever vaccine.

This clonotype was seen more than once but under ten times. The chain carries TRBV4-1 and TRBJ1-5; weak D call: TRBD1 (5 bases). Germline V lookup: CDR1 MGHRA, CDR2 YSYEKL. The CDR3 contains 14 residues. The V end was cut by 2 bases, the J end by 0 bases, with 5 bases between. CDR3 loop: CASSQTGSNQPQHF. CDR3 bases: TGCGCCAGCAGCCAAACAGGTAGCAATCAGCCCCAGCATTTT.

This clonotype was recorded at least ten times. V is TRBV20-1 and J is TRBJ1-2; TRBD1 matches at 8 bases. The CDR3 contains 13 residues. CDR1 and CDR2 from the germline V gene are DFQATT and SNEGSKA (reference sequence). Unmatched junction bases numbered 6, after V lost 3 bases and J lost 6 bases. CDR3 in amino acids: CSASLDRDHGYTF. The CDR3 coding sequence is TGCAGTGCTAGTTTGGACAGGGACCATGGCTACACCTTC.

This clonotype was found a few times. This chain connects TRBV5-1 to TRBJ2-3; unclear D gene. The CDR3 loop spans 14 amino acids. The V end was cut by 1 base, the J end by 2 bases, with 8 bases between. Germline V lookup: CDR1 SGHRS, CDR2 YFSETQ. The DNA of the CDR3 is TGCGCCAGCAGCTTGCCAGGAATCACAGATACGCAGTATTTT. It is translated as CASSLPGITDTQYF.

The chain is built from TRBV6-5 and TRBJ1-1; D is possibly TRBD1 (6 bases). Germline-derived CDR1 and CDR2 are MNHEY and SVGAGI. The CDR3 covers 14 residues. Trimming left V 2 bases short and J 9 bases short, with 16 bases between. The DNA for the CDR3 is TGTGCCAGCAGTTACAATCAGGGGAGAACTCAAGCTTTCTTT. It is translated as CASSYNQGRTQAFF.

CDR3 DNA: TGCAGTTCCGAGCCCGACACCGGGGAGCTGTTTTTT. Translation: CSSEPDTGELFF. The V call is TRBV20-1, the J call TRBJ2-2; D remains unclear. The V gene lost 8 bases and the J gene lost 3 bases, with 10 bases spanning the gap. Germline CDR1 DFQATT, CDR2 SNEGSKA (reference sequence). The CDR3 has 12 amino acids.

This clonotype was seen more than once but under ten times. The V and J genes are TRBV7-3 and TRBJ2-1; TRBD2 matches at 11 bases. Per germline, CDR1 SGHTA and CDR2 FQGTGA. The CDR3 is made up of 17 amino acids. V lost 4 bases to trimming and J lost 6 bases; unmatched junction nucleotides: 11. The CDR3 sequence: CASSYRGLAGFGNEQFF. CDR3 DNA: TGTGCCAGCAGCTATAGAGGACTAGCGGGTTTTGGCAATGAGCAGTTCTTC.

There are many counts of this clonotype. V and J are TRBV29-1 and TRBJ2-1; the D is unclear. Trimming took 1 base from V and 8 from J, leaving 12 bases between them. Germline assignment: CDR1 SQVTM and CDR2 ANQGSEA. CDR3 length: 13 residues. The CDR3 loop reads CSVEADLAYEQFF. The CDR3 region has the DNA TGCAGCGTTGAAGCAGACTTAGCATATGAGCAGTTCTTC.

This clonotype has at least ten counts. The chain carries TRBV10-3 and TRBJ2-3; 8 bases match TRBD2. Germline V lookup: CDR1 ENHRY, CDR2 SYGVKD. This CDR3 has 17 residues. V gave up 0 bases and J gave up 1 base; unmatched junction bases: 6. This CDR3 reads CAISESGGGPRTDTQYF. The CDR3 DNA reads as TGTGCCATCAGTGAGTCTGGCGGGGGGCCCCGCACAGATACGCAGTATTTT.

This clonotype was counted at least ten times. This chain joins TRBV27 and TRBJ2-3; D may be TRBD2 (6 bases). The CDR3 consists of 15 residues. Trimming took off 0 bases at V and 8 bases at J, with 15 bases between the two ends. CDR1 MNHEY and CDR2 SMNVEV come from the germline V gene (reference sequence). CDR3 in amino acids: CASSLSGGRTSTQYF. The CDR3 DNA sequence: TGTGCCAGCAGTTTATCGGGGGGTCGGACGTCTACGCAGTATTTT.

The rearrangement joins TRBV3-1 to TRBJ2-2; TRBD1 matches 7 bases. This CDR3 region has 14 residues. V shed 4 bases, J shed 7 bases, and the junction held 6 bases outside the gene matches. Per the germline V gene, CDR1 is LGHDT and CDR2 is YNNKEL (reference sequence). The CDR3 coding sequence is TGTGCCAGCAGCCTTGAGGGGGCCGACGGGGAGCTGTTTTTT. The encoded protein is CASSLEGADGELFF.

Details on this clonotype: A much larger clone sits a single nucleotide away, making a read error possible. V and J are TRBV2 and TRBJ1-5, with 7 bases lining up with TRBD1. V shed 6 bases and J 11 bases; nucleotides not matched to a gene: 13. CDR1 and CDR2 (germline): SNHLY, FYNNEI. The CDR3 covers 14 residues. CDR3 coding DNA: TGTGCCAGCAGCCCACAGGGGCACCAATCAGCCCAGCATTTT. It yields the protein CASSPQGHQSAQHF.

This clonotype was seen at least ten times. The rearrangement joins TRBV6-2 or TRBV6-3 to TRBJ2-7; no firm D call. Trimming pared 0 bases from V and 3 bases from J, leaving 9 bases between. Germline-derived CDR1 and CDR2 are MNHEY and SVGEGT. This CDR3 has 14 residues. The CDR3, as DNA: TGTGCCAGCAGTTACTCGTTTGGCCGCTACGAGCAGTACTTC. This codes for CASSYSFGRYEQYF.

This clonotype came up many times. This chain joins TRBV11-3 and TRBJ2-1; D is possibly TRBD1 or TRBD2 (5 bases each). Trimming took 1 base from V and 8 from J, leaving 15 bases between them. CDR1 SGHNT and CDR2 YENEEA come from the germline V gene. The CDR3 sequence is 15 residues long. Here the CDR3 reads CASSLGGVDRDEQFF. The DNA for the CDR3 is TGTGCCAGCAGCTTAGGAGGGGTAGATCGTGATGAGCAGTTCTTC.

There are many counts of this clonotype. The chain joins TRBV6-2 or TRBV6-3 to TRBJ1-1, with 10 bases fitting TRBD1. Germline V gene data show CDR1 as MNHEY and CDR2 as SVGEGT. V was clipped by 7 bases and J by 6 bases; unmatched bases: 11. This CDR3 contains 15 residues. In DNA form, the CDR3 reads TGTGCCAGCAACCGACCGGGACAGGGGAGAGCTGAAGCTTTCTTT. This gives the protein CASNRPGQGRAEAFF.

The chain links TRBV7-9 to TRBJ2-5; D tentatively reads TRBD1 or TRBD2 (5 bases each). Germline CDR1 and CDR2: SEHNR and FQNEAQ (reference sequence). Trimming removed 7 bases from V and 2 bases from J, with 11 bases in between. The CDR3 covers 13 residues. CDR3 nucleotide sequence: TGTGCCAGCAACTCGGGGCCGCAAGAGACCCAGTACTTC. This sequence encodes CASNSGPQETQYF. Full variable domain (remainder filled in from reference TRBV7-9 and TRBJ2-5): DTGVSQNPRHKITKRGQNVTFRCDPISEHNRLYWYRQTLGQGPEFLTYFQNEAQLEKSRLLSDRFSAERPKGSFSTLEIQRTEQGDSAMYLCASNSGPQETQYFGPGTRLLVL.

This clonotype was observed a few times. The chain employs TRBV6-2 or TRBV6-3 and TRBJ2-1; tentative D call: TRBD2 (5 bases). V lost 5 bases and J lost 5, with 19 bases in between. From germline, CDR1 is MNHEY and CDR2 SVGEGT. The CDR3 runs 16 residues. The CDR3 loop is CASSLLSSGWNNEQFF. The CDR3 nucleotides read TGTGCCAGCAGTCTTCTCTCGTCGGGGTGGAACAATGAGCAGTTCTTC.